These T cell receptor beta chains were read from a single sample in a study of cytomegalovirus exposure and HLA in healthy donors. The table came from immunoSEQ multiplex PCR; TCRdb's copy has only in-frame clones and leaves some out. This sample has fewer than 45,000 clones; roughly 90% occur once, and the top ten carry about 2.5%. Source material: PBMCs. The receptor source for this set is a woman aged 18-29 years in good health and CMV-seronegative. Both conserved end residues are part of each CDR3. A D gene is named only where the DNA matches it firmly. Clone size is given for some rows only: seen once, a few or many times, or a class if the clone is expanded.

clone_size: NA; v_call: TRBV28; cdr3_length: 14; j_call: TRBJ1-3; d_call: TRBD1; cdr3_aa: CASYRDRGRNTIYF; cdr3_nt: TGTGCCAGCTACCGGGACAGGGGGCGAAACACCATATATTTT
clone_size: NA; v_call: TRBV29-1; cdr3_length: 16; j_call: TRBJ2-2; d_call: TRBD1; cdr3_aa: CSVEDQGTANTGELFF; cdr3_nt: TGCAGCGTTGAAGATCAGGGGACAGCGAACACCGGGGAGCTGTTTTTT
clone_size: NA; v_call: TRBV5-1; cdr3_length: 13; j_call: TRBJ2-3; d_call: NA; cdr3_aa: CASSLRRTDTQYF; cdr3_nt: TGCGCCAGCAGCTTACGCAGGACAGATACGCAGTATTTT
clone_size: few; v_call: TRBV2; cdr3_length: 15; j_call: TRBJ2-4; d_call: NA; cdr3_aa: CATRRGLEAKNIQYF; cdr3_nt: TGTGCCACCAGGCGGGGTCTGGAAGCCAAAAACATTCAGTACTTC
clone_size: NA; v_call: TRBV4-2; cdr3_length: 15; j_call: TRBJ2-1; d_call: TRBD2; cdr3_aa: CASSRGTSDYNEQFF; cdr3_nt: TGTGCCAGCAGCCGCGGGACTAGCGATTACAATGAGCAGTTCTTC
clone_size: NA; v_call: TRBV19; cdr3_length: 16; j_call: TRBJ2-7; d_call: NA; cdr3_aa: CASSAPTGKGSYEQYF; cdr3_nt: TGTGCCAGTAGTGCCCCCACAGGGAAAGGGTCCTACGAGCAGTACTTC
clone_size: NA; v_call: TRBV28; cdr3_length: 15; j_call: TRBJ2-3; d_call: TRBD1; cdr3_aa: CASGTGLLVPDTQYF; cdr3_nt: TGTGCCAGTGGGACAGGCCTCTTGGTCCCAGATACGCAGTATTTT
clone_size: NA; v_call: TRBV6-5; cdr3_length: 15; j_call: TRBJ1-1; d_call: NA; cdr3_aa: CASSYVGGLNTEAFF; cdr3_nt: TGTGCCAGCAGTTACGTGGGGGGGTTGAACACTGAAGCTTTCTTT
clone_size: once; v_call: TRBV18; cdr3_length: 14; j_call: TRBJ1-1; d_call: NA; cdr3_aa: CASSPTTGPLEAFF; cdr3_nt: TGTGCCAGCTCACCAACGACAGGTCCTTTAGAAGCTTTCTTT
clone_size: NA; v_call: TRBV28; cdr3_length: 13; j_call: TRBJ1-2; d_call: NA; cdr3_aa: CASSYPNNYGYTF; cdr3_nt: TGTGCCAGCAGTTATCCCAATAACTATGGCTACACCTTC
clone_size: NA; v_call: TRBV5-8; cdr3_length: 18; j_call: TRBJ1-1; d_call: TRBD1; cdr3_aa: CASSLHGDRGRMNTEAFF; cdr3_nt: TGTGCCAGCAGCTTGCATGGGGACAGGGGTCGTATGAACACTGAAGCTTTCTTT
clone_size: NA; v_call: TRBV4-3; cdr3_length: 17; j_call: TRBJ2-2; d_call: NA; cdr3_aa: CASSQDLLASNTGELFF; cdr3_nt: TGCGCCAGCAGCCAAGATCTTCTAGCGAGCAACACCGGGGAGCTGTTTTTT
clone_size: NA; v_call: TRBV27; cdr3_length: 14; j_call: TRBJ2-5; d_call: NA; cdr3_aa: CASSFQGSQETQYF; cdr3_nt: TGTGCCAGCAGTTTCCAGGGGTCCCAAGAGACCCAGTACTTC
clone_size: NA; v_call: TRBV7-9; cdr3_length: 13; j_call: TRBJ2-3; d_call: NA; cdr3_aa: CASILVGGDTQYF; cdr3_nt: TGTGCCAGCATCCTCGTGGGGGGAGATACGCAGTATTTT
clone_size: NA; v_call: TRBV4-1; cdr3_length: 14; j_call: TRBJ1-3; d_call: NA; cdr3_aa: CASSHPDTGNTIYF; cdr3_nt: TGCGCCAGCAGCCACCCGGACACTGGAAACACCATATATTTT
clone_size: NA; v_call: TRBV9; cdr3_length: 16; j_call: TRBJ1-1; d_call: NA; cdr3_aa: CASSVASQGSRTEAFF; cdr3_nt: TGTGCCAGCAGCGTAGCTTCGCAGGGCTCGCGTACTGAAGCTTTCTTT
clone_size: NA; v_call: TRBV30; cdr3_length: 18; j_call: TRBJ2-2; d_call: TRBD2; cdr3_aa: CAWMLYFGGRGNTGELFF; cdr3_nt: TGTGCCTGGATGTTGTATTTTGGTGGGAGGGGGAACACCGGGGAGCTGTTTTTT
clone_size: NA; v_call: TRBV11-2; cdr3_length: 18; j_call: TRBJ2-3; d_call: TRBD2; cdr3_aa: CASSLGGSGLVFTDTQYF; cdr3_nt: TGTGCCAGCAGCTTAGGGGGATCGGGACTAGTTTTCACAGATACGCAGTATTTT
clone_size: NA; v_call: TRBV7-3; cdr3_length: 17; j_call: TRBJ2-5; d_call: TRBD2; cdr3_aa: CASSLAGLALGQETQYF; cdr3_nt: TGTGCCAGCAGCTTAGCTGGACTAGCGCTAGGACAAGAGACCCAGTACTTC
clone_size: NA; v_call: TRBV10-1; cdr3_length: 16; j_call: TRBJ2-7; d_call: NA; cdr3_aa: CAFKPGKRLISYEQYF; cdr3_nt: TGCGCCTTCAAGCCTGGAAAGCGGCTTATATCCTACGAGCAGTACTTC
clone_size: once; v_call: TRBV7-8; cdr3_length: 15; j_call: TRBJ2-7; d_call: TRBD2; cdr3_aa: CASSLVSAGGGEQYF; cdr3_nt: TGTGCCAGCAGCTTAGTTTCAGCGGGAGGGGGGGAGCAGTACTTC
clone_size: NA; v_call: TRBV5-4; cdr3_length: 12; j_call: TRBJ1-2; d_call: TRBD1; cdr3_aa: CASTGTDYGYTF; cdr3_nt: TGTGCCAGCACCGGGACAGACTATGGCTACACCTTC
clone_size: NA; v_call: TRBV27; cdr3_length: 14; j_call: TRBJ2-7; d_call: NA; cdr3_aa: CASKGGTLVYEQYF; cdr3_nt: TGTGCCAGCAAGGGAGGGACACTAGTTTACGAGCAGTACTTC
clone_size: NA; v_call: TRBV5-1; cdr3_length: 16; j_call: TRBJ2-1; d_call: TRBD2; cdr3_aa: CASSLVGTSRFNEQFF; cdr3_nt: TGCGCCAGCAGCTTGGTTGGGACTAGCAGATTTAATGAGCAGTTCTTC
clone_size: NA; v_call: TRBV13; cdr3_length: 14; j_call: TRBJ2-7; d_call: TRBD1; cdr3_aa: CASSSGTGSYEQYF; cdr3_nt: TGTGCCAGCAGCTCCGGGACAGGCTCTTACGAGCAGTACTTC
clone_size: NA; v_call: TRBV11-1; cdr3_length: 16; j_call: TRBJ2-2; d_call: TRBD2; cdr3_aa: CASSGGTRAGTGELFF; cdr3_nt: TGTGCCAGCAGCGGGGGGACTAGGGCGGGCACCGGGGAGCTGTTTTTT
clone_size: NA; v_call: TRBV25-1; cdr3_length: 13; j_call: TRBJ1-1; d_call: TRBD1; cdr3_aa: CASRQGASTEAFF; cdr3_nt: TGTGCCAGCAGACAGGGGGCTAGCACTGAAGCTTTCTTT
clone_size: once; v_call: TRBV10-3; cdr3_length: 19; j_call: TRBJ2-5; d_call: TRBD1; cdr3_aa: CAISESRTGQGASGETQYF; cdr3_nt: TGTGCCATCAGTGAGTCGCGAACTGGGCAGGGGGCCTCCGGGGAGACCCAGTACTTC
clone_size: NA; v_call: TRBV18; cdr3_length: 15; j_call: TRBJ2-1; d_call: NA; cdr3_aa: CASSPDRQGYNEQFF; cdr3_nt: TGTGCCAGCTCCCCCGACAGGCAAGGCTACAATGAGCAGTTCTTC
clone_size: NA; v_call: TRBV7-7; cdr3_length: 16; j_call: TRBJ2-3; d_call: NA; cdr3_aa: CASSLTPGDHADTQYF; cdr3_nt: TGTGCCAGCAGCTTGACCCCGGGGGACCACGCGGATACGCAGTATTTT
clone_size: NA; v_call: TRBV10-3; cdr3_length: 14; j_call: TRBJ2-7; d_call: TRBD2; cdr3_aa: CAISLAGVSYEQYF; cdr3_nt: TGTGCCATCAGTTTAGCGGGTGTCTCCTACGAGCAGTACTTC
clone_size: once; v_call: TRBV6-6; cdr3_length: 16; j_call: TRBJ2-4; d_call: TRBD2; cdr3_aa: CASSFALAGAKNIQYF; cdr3_nt: TGTGCCAGCAGCTTTGCTCTAGCGGGAGCCAAAAACATTCAGTACTTC
clone_size: NA; v_call: TRBV29-1; cdr3_length: 13; j_call: TRBJ2-5; d_call: TRBD1; cdr3_aa: CSGLGQGRQTQYF; cdr3_nt: TGCAGCGGGCTGGGACAGGGGCGACAGACCCAGTACTTC
clone_size: NA; v_call: TRBV11-1; cdr3_length: 16; j_call: TRBJ2-5; d_call: TRBD2; cdr3_aa: CASSILAGGPVETQYF; cdr3_nt: TGTGCCAGCAGCATACTAGCGGGAGGGCCGGTGGAGACCCAGTACTTC
clone_size: NA; v_call: TRBV5-4; cdr3_length: 17; j_call: TRBJ2-7; d_call: TRBD2; cdr3_aa: CASSLELAGGPKNEQYF; cdr3_nt: TGTGCCAGCAGCTTGGAACTAGCGGGAGGGCCTAAAAACGAGCAGTACTTC
clone_size: NA; v_call: TRBV27; cdr3_length: 13; j_call: TRBJ2-7; d_call: NA; cdr3_aa: CASSFREAYEQYF; cdr3_nt: TGTGCCAGCAGTTTCAGGGAGGCCTACGAGCAGTACTTC
clone_size: once; v_call: TRBV28; cdr3_length: 14; j_call: TRBJ1-1; d_call: NA; cdr3_aa: CASSPISLRAEAFF; cdr3_nt: TGTGCCAGCAGTCCTATTAGCCTGAGGGCTGAAGCTTTCTTT
clone_size: NA; v_call: TRBV2; cdr3_length: 15; j_call: TRBJ2-7; d_call: NA; cdr3_aa: CASSEQNGAIYEQYF; cdr3_nt: TGTGCCAGCAGTGAGCAAAATGGGGCAATCTACGAGCAGTACTTC
clone_size: NA; v_call: TRBV28; cdr3_length: 15; j_call: TRBJ1-1; d_call: TRBD1; cdr3_aa: CASSFHRGRATEAFF; cdr3_nt: TGTGCCAGCAGTTTTCACAGGGGGCGGGCCACTGAAGCTTTCTTT
clone_size: NA; v_call: TRBV27; cdr3_length: 16; j_call: TRBJ2-2; d_call: TRBD1; cdr3_aa: CASTSGQGENTGELFF; cdr3_nt: TGTGCCAGCACCTCGGGACAGGGGGAGAACACCGGGGAGCTGTTTTTT
clone_size: NA; v_call: TRBV25-1; cdr3_length: 15; j_call: TRBJ2-7; d_call: TRBD1; cdr3_aa: CASHGATGGANEQYF; cdr3_nt: TGTGCCAGCCACGGAGCGACAGGGGGCGCGAACGAGCAGTACTTC